The 9 T cell receptor beta chains listed next were all sequenced from one sample in a study of blood T cell repertoires in COVID-19. Generated by immunoSEQ multiplex PCR, the TCRdb table keeps only in-frame clones and is missing some. The sample includes roughly 250,000 clones, roughly three quarters of them seen just once. Sequencing was done on a sample of peripheral blood. The source is a woman aged 40 to 49 with active or convalescent COVID-19.

V is TRBV7-4 and J is TRBJ2-4; 12 bases map to TRBD2. The CDR3 is 15 amino acids. The V segment lost 5 bases and the J segment 7 bases; nucleotides outside the gene matches: 6. CDR1 and CDR2 from the germline V gene are SGHVT and SQSDAQ. The CDR3 region is CASSRLAGEENIQYF. CDR3 DNA sequence: TGTGCCAGCAGCCGACTAGCGGGGGAGGAGAACATTCAGTACTTC.

This chain uses TRBV29-1 with TRBJ1-2; the match to TRBD1 covers 7 bases. In germline, CDR1 is SQVTM, CDR2 ANQGSEA. V was pared by 3 bases and J by 6 bases, with 4 bases of the junction left unmatched. This CDR3 has 12 residues. The CDR3 DNA reads TGCAGCGTTGACACAGGGGCAAATGGCTACACCTTC. Its translation is CSVDTGANGYTF.

This clone came up once. The chain uses TRBV28 and TRBJ1-2; TRBD1 matches at 7 bases. From germline, CDR1 is MDHEN and CDR2 SYDVKM. The V and J ends lost 2 bases and 0 bases, in that order; junction bases with no gene match: 6. The CDR3 consists of 16 residues. The DNA of the CDR3 is TGTGCCAGCAGTTTAGCAGGGGGGATAGCTAACTATGGCTACACCTTC. As protein: CASSLAGGIANYGYTF.

The V call is TRBV3-1 (or the pseudogene TRBV3-2), the J call TRBJ2-3; 11 bases line up with TRBD2. J was trimmed by 4 bases and V by 5 bases; bases with no gene match: 5. Germline values: CDR1 LGHDT, CDR2 YNNKEL (reference sequence). This CDR3 is 15 amino acids long. The CDR3 loop reads CASSDRLAGPDTQYF. In nucleotides, the CDR3 is TGTGCCAGCAGCGACAGACTAGCGGGGCCAGATACGCAGTATTTT.

The chain recombines TRBV19 with TRBJ1-2; no firm D call. V was trimmed by 5 bases and J by 2 bases, leaving 9 bases between them. The germline gives CDR1 LNHDA, CDR2 SQIVND (reference sequence). CDR3 length: 13 amino acids. The CDR3 DNA sequence: TGTGCCAGTAGTCTTGACACAAACTATGGCTACACCTTC. It yields the protein CASSLDTNYGYTF. The full variable domain, with the rest looked up from reference TRBV19 and TRBJ1-2, is DGGITQSPKYLFRKEGQNVTLSCEQNLNHDAMYWYRQDPGQGLRLIYYSQIVNDFQKGDIAEGYSVSREKKESFPLTVTSAQKNPTAFYLCASSLDTNYGYTFGSGTRLTVV.

The genes are TRBV27 and TRBJ2-3; the D gene is possibly TRBD2 (6 bases). Trimming left V 5 bases short and J 9 bases short, with 12 bases between. Germline V gene sequence: CDR1 MNHEY, CDR2 SMNVEV (reference sequence). This CDR3 comprises 12 residues. CDR3 sequence: CASSPYRGTQYF. CDR3 bases: TGTGCCAGCAGTCCGTATCGGGGGACGCAGTATTTT.

The J gene is TRBJ2-1, the V gene TRBV3-1 (or the pseudogene TRBV3-2); 9 bases agree with TRBD2. Germline V gives CDR1 LGHDT, CDR2 YNNKEL (reference sequence). Unmatched junction bases numbered 6, after V lost 1 base and J lost 8 bases. The CDR3 extends over 15 amino acids. CDR3 in DNA: TGTGCCAGCAGCCAAGGGCGGGGGGGCCTGTATGAGCAGTTCTTC. Amino acid sequence: CASSQGRGGLYEQFF.

In its sample, this clone was seen many times. This sequence joins TRBV5-8 and TRBJ1-1; tentatively, D is TRBD1 (6 bases). Germline CDR1 SGHTS, CDR2 YDEGEE. The CDR3 runs 17 residues. V was trimmed by 4 bases and J by 1 base, leaving 20 bases between them. DNA for the CDR3: TGTGCCAGCAGCCGGCTGATGGGGGGGGCCGAGAACACTGAAGCTTTCTTT. It is translated as CASSRLMGGAENTEAFF. Looking up the rest from reference TRBV5-8 and TRBJ1-1 gives the full variable domain: EAGVTQSPTHLIKTRGQQATLRCSPISGHTSVYWYQQALGLGLQFLLWYDEGEERNRGNFPPRFSGRQFPNYSSELNVNALELEDSALYLCASSRLMGGAENTEAFFGQGTRLTVV.

This clone has just a few counts. The chain carries TRBV12-3 or TRBV12-4 and TRBJ2-5; tentatively, D is TRBD1 (5 bases). The V end lost 3 bases, the J end lost 3 bases, and 8 bases lay between the germline ends. The length of the CDR3 is 13 residues. CDR3 nucleotide sequence: TGTGCCAGCAGTTTGGGGCAGAAAGAGACCCAGTACTTC. Encoded protein: CASSLGQKETQYF.